The 28 T cell receptor beta chains given below trace back to one sample, sequenced in a study of identical twins. Each CDR3 protein gets one entry after TCRdb re-called the 5' RACE reads with MiXCR. The sample shows approximately 260,000 distinct CDR3 sequences, about 8.3% of them seen only once. These data are also associated with another study on yellow fever vaccine responses in identical twins.

The sequencing sample was made of CD8+ T cells sorted from blood. These receptors came from a woman between 18 and 30 years old in good health.

This clonotype was counted a few times. The V gene is TRBV7-9, the J gene TRBJ2-1, with 13 bases fitting TRBD2. The CDR3 extends over 15 amino acids. J was trimmed by 7 bases and V by 10 bases; bases with no gene match: 10. Germline V gene data show CDR1 as SEHNR and CDR2 as FQNEAQ (reference sequence). Written as DNA, the CDR3 is TGTGCCATTCTTATTTTGACTAGCGGGGGGAATGAGCAGTTCTTC. It specifies CAILILTSGGNEQFF.

In the case of this clonotype: Being one base from a much bigger clone, this may be a read error. CDR3 in amino acids: CASSPQDSGNSQPQHF. CDR3 DNA sequence: TGTGCCAGCAGCCCTCAGGACAGCGGGAATAGTCAGCCCCAGCATTTT. The rearrangement joins TRBV3-1 to TRBJ1-5; a weak D match, TRBD1 (6 bases). The V end lost 4 bases, the J end lost 6 bases, and 19 bases lay between the germline ends. The CDR3 covers 16 residues. The germline V gene encodes CDR1 LGHDT and CDR2 YNNKEL (reference sequence).

This clonotype was observed a handful of times. The rearrangement uses TRBV5-5 and TRBJ2-7; D assignment may be TRBD1 or TRBD2 (5 bases each). CDR1 and CDR2 (germline): SGHKS, YYEKEE (reference sequence). The length of the CDR3 is 15 residues. The germline V and J ends were trimmed by 3 bases and 3 bases, with 16 bases remaining between them. The DNA of the CDR3 is TGTGCCAGCAGCTCGGCCGGGGCGGCGGGCTACGAGCAGTACTTC. It codes for CASSSAGAAGYEQYF.

In its sample, this clonotype was seen many times. The chain uses TRBV7-3 and TRBJ1-3; the match to TRBD1 covers 10 bases. J lost 3 bases, V lost 3 bases, and 2 bases had no gene match. Germline V lookup: CDR1 SGHTA, CDR2 FQGTGA. The CDR3 length is 15 residues. DNA for the CDR3: TGTGCCAGCAGCTTGACAGGGGGCATTGGAAACACCATATATTTT. It translates to CASSLTGGIGNTIYF.

The rearrangement joins TRBV7-6 to TRBJ2-7; 8 bases fit TRBD2. CDR1 and CDR2 from the germline V gene are SGHVS and FNYEAQ. The CDR3 runs 18 residues. V lost 4 bases and J lost 5; bases outside the gene matches: 19. The CDR3 DNA reads as TGTGCCAGCAGCTCACGCGTGACTAGCGCTTACGACGGTCACGAGCAGTACTTC. It specifies CASSSRVTSAYDGHEQYF.

The rearrangement joins TRBV28 to TRBJ2-1, with unresolved D. The length of the CDR3 is 11 residues. In germline, CDR1 is MDHEN, CDR2 SYDVKM. Trimming took 3 bases from V and 6 from J, leaving 3 bases between them. The chain's CDR3 is CASSFINEQFF. The CDR3 coding sequence is TGTGCCAGCAGTTTTATCAATGAGCAGTTCTTC.

Remarks on this clonotype: A much larger clone lies one base from this, so it may be a read error. The J gene is TRBJ2-7, the V gene TRBV3-1; TRBD2 agrees at 14 bases. Germline V gene sequence: CDR1 LGHDT, CDR2 YNNKEL (reference sequence). The length of the CDR3 is 15 residues. CDR3 loop: CATSQGGLAGDEQYF. The CDR3 region has the DNA TGTGCCACCAGCCAAGGGGGACTAGCGGGGGACGAGCAGTACTTC.

This clonotype was observed a few times. V is TRBV29-1 and J is TRBJ2-3; 9 bases fit TRBD1. The CDR3 runs to 17 residues. The junction had 15 bases not matched to a gene; V was cut back by 7 bases and J by 1 base. Germline CDR1 is SQVTM and CDR2 is ANQGSEA. The CDR3 DNA reads TGCAGCGGGGGACAGGGTCCGTCTAGCATTGGCACAGATACGCAGTATTTT. It translates to CSGGQGPSSIGTDTQYF.

The genes are TRBV4-3 and TRBJ1-1; D is undetermined. From germline, CDR1 is LGHNA and CDR2 YSLEER. This CDR3 comprises 15 residues. Trimming pared 0 bases from V and 0 bases from J, leaving 8 bases between. The CDR3 reads CASSQDRFLNTEAFF. The CDR3 DNA follows: TGCGCCAGCAGCCAAGATAGGTTCCTGAACACTGAAGCTTTCTTT.

The table lists this clonotype with many counts. The chain carries TRBV2 and TRBJ2-3; D remains unclear. Germline lookup yields CDR1 SNHLY and CDR2 FYNNEI. The CDR3 is made up of 16 amino acids. Trimming left V 4 bases short and J 4 bases short, with 18 bases between. This CDR3 reads CASSASKMTRADTQYF. DNA for the CDR3: TGTGCCAGCAGTGCCAGTAAGATGACAAGGGCAGATACGCAGTATTTT.

The V and J genes are TRBV15 and TRBJ2-5, with TRBD2 as a possible D gene (6 bases). The ends were cut back, 2 bases at V and 4 bases at J, with 11 bases in the middle. CDR1 is LNHNV and CDR2 is YYDKDF in the germline V gene (reference sequence). The CDR3 totals 14 residues. The CDR3, as DNA: TGTGCCACCAGCAGAAAAGCGGGCGGAGAGACCCAGTACTTC. Its protein product is CATSRKAGGETQYF.

This clonotype showed up just a few times. CDR3 region: CSVEDETGANTGELFF. In nucleotides, the CDR3 is TGCAGCGTTGAAGATGAGACAGGGGCGAACACCGGGGAGCTGTTTTTT. This rearrangement joins TRBV29-1 to TRBJ2-2, with TRBD1 matching 8 bases. The CDR3 extends over 16 amino acids. After removal of 0 bases from V and 0 bases from J, the junction contained 3 bases not matched to a gene. In germline, CDR1 is SQVTM, CDR2 ANQGSEA.

This clonotype was counted between two and nine times. This chain connects TRBV19 to TRBJ1-1; D remains ambiguous. The V and J ends lost 7 bases and 2 bases respectively, with 8 bases between them. The CDR3 runs to 12 residues. Germline V gene data show CDR1 as LNHDA and CDR2 as SQIVND (reference sequence). The CDR3 loop is CASKFGNTEAFF. The CDR3 DNA sequence: TGTGCCAGTAAGTTCGGAAACACTGAAGCTTTCTTT.

The chain employs TRBV20-1 and TRBJ2-4; possibly TRBD1 or TRBD2 for D (5 bases each). Germline assignment: CDR1 DFQATT and CDR2 SNEGSKA (reference sequence). This CDR3 spans 19 amino acids. The germline V and J ends were trimmed by 0 bases and 0 bases, with 21 bases remaining between them. The CDR3: CSARDYETGAALAKNIQYF. The DNA of the CDR3 is TGCAGTGCTAGAGATTACGAAACCGGGGCCGCTTTAGCCAAAAACATTCAGTACTTC.

The sample holds many counts of this clonotype. This chain uses TRBV9 with TRBJ2-2; TRBD1 matches at 9 bases. The germline gives CDR1 SGDLS, CDR2 YYNGEE. The CDR3 loop spans 16 amino acids. The trim removed 4 bases at V and 5 bases at J, leaving 9 bases unmatched. This CDR3 reads CASSSAGTGITGELFF. For the CDR3, the DNA is TGTGCCAGCAGCTCCGCCGGGACAGGGATAACCGGGGAGCTGTTTTTT.

The CDR3 loop reads CASSAKEEETQYF. In DNA form, the CDR3 reads TGTGCCAGCTCGGCCAAAGAAGAAGAGACCCAGTACTTC. This chain uses TRBV6-2 or TRBV6-3 with TRBJ2-5, with D unresolved. The V end was cut by 8 bases, the J end by 3 bases, with 13 bases between. The germline V gene encodes CDR1 MNHEY and CDR2 SVGEGT. The CDR3 runs to 13 residues.

This clonotype has ten or more counts. This rearrangement joins TRBV5-1 to TRBJ2-3; D may be TRBD1 or TRBD2 (5 bases each). Between the trimmed V and J ends, which lost 2 bases and 0 bases, there was a span of 10 bases. Germline V gene data show CDR1 as SGHRS and CDR2 as YFSETQ. The length of the CDR3 is 15 residues. The CDR3 nucleotides read TGCGCCAGCAGCTTTCCCGGGGCAAGCACAGATACGCAGTATTTT. It yields the protein CASSFPGASTDTQYF. Full variable domain (remainder filled in from reference TRBV5-1 and TRBJ2-3): KAGVTQTPRYLIKTRGQQVTLSCSPISGHRSVSWYQQTPGQGLQFLFEYFSETQRNKGNFPGRFSGRQFSNSRSEMNVSTLELGDSALYLCASSFPGASTDTQYFGPGTRLTVL.

This clonotype was counted ten times or more. The chain joins TRBV6-6 to TRBJ2-7; D remains unclear. This CDR3 comprises 12 residues. CDR1 and CDR2 from the germline V gene are MNHNY and SVGAGI (reference sequence). V was trimmed by 5 bases and J by 3 bases, leaving 8 bases between them. CDR3 amino acids: CASSSVIYEQYF. Here the CDR3 DNA reads TGTGCCAGCAGTAGCGTAATCTACGAGCAGTACTTC.

This sequence joins TRBV5-1 and TRBJ2-1, with 7 bases lining up with TRBD2. The germline gives CDR1 SGHRS, CDR2 YFSETQ. The CDR3 length is 14 residues. Unmatched junction bases numbered 10, after V lost 5 bases and J lost 8 bases. The CDR3 is CASRTWPGRDEQFF. DNA for the CDR3: TGCGCCAGCAGGACGTGGCCGGGGAGGGATGAGCAGTTCTTC.

This clonotype was observed a few times. V is TRBV7-2 and J is TRBJ2-3; either TRBD1 or TRBD2 may fit D (5 bases each). Trimming took off 6 bases at V and 1 base at J, with 8 bases between the two ends. This CDR3 has 13 amino acids. Germline V lookup: CDR1 SGHTA, CDR2 FQGNSA. The CDR3 nucleotides are TGTGCCAGCAGGATGGGGGGCACAGATACGCAGTATTTT. This codes for CASRMGGTDTQYF.

This clonotype was picked up many times. The CDR3 DNA reads as TGTGCCAGCAAGGGGGGGATCAATGAGCAGTTCTTC. Its translation is CASKGGINEQFF. This chain connects TRBV2 to TRBJ2-1, with D perhaps matching TRBD2 (7 bases). The CDR3 runs to 12 residues. Per germline, CDR1 SNHLY and CDR2 FYNNEI. Trimming took 7 bases from V and 6 from J, leaving 10 bases between them.

The chain recombines TRBV20-1 with TRBJ1-1; no firm D call. The ends were cut back, 4 bases at V and 0 bases at J, with 12 bases in the middle. The CDR3 sequence is 14 residues long. In germline, CDR1 is DFQATT, CDR2 SNEGSKA (reference sequence). CDR3 in DNA: TGCAGTGCTACGGGATCGGGGATGAACACTGAAGCTTTCTTT. Its translation is CSATGSGMNTEAFF.

This clonotype was counted at least ten times. This chain uses TRBV9 with TRBJ2-3; perhaps TRBD2 as D (6 bases). This CDR3 is 15 amino acids long. The V end lost 6 bases, the J end lost 2 bases, and 16 bases lay between the germline ends. CDR1 and CDR2 from the germline V gene are SGDLS and YYNGEE. This chain's CDR3 is CASTYSAGTTDTQYF. The CDR3 DNA reads as TGTGCCAGCACCTATAGTGCGGGGACCACAGATACGCAGTATTTT.

In its sample, this clonotype was seen a few times. The chain uses TRBV6-1 and TRBJ2-7; D is unclear. This CDR3 is 16 amino acids long. Per germline, CDR1 MNHNS and CDR2 SASEGT. The V gene lost 5 bases and the J gene lost 0 bases, with 17 bases spanning the gap. CDR3: CASSPAIRLSSYEQYF. The CDR3 DNA reads TGTGCCAGCAGTCCGGCGATCAGGCTGAGCTCCTACGAGCAGTACTTC.

This chain joins TRBV5-6 and TRBJ2-7; a possible D gene is TRBD1 (6 bases). CDR1 is SGHDT and CDR2 is YYEEEE in the germline V gene. The CDR3 extends over 14 amino acids. V gave up 4 bases and J gave up 3 bases, with 14 bases separating them. CDR3 sequence: CASSMGARFYEQYF. The CDR3 DNA reads as TGTGCCAGCAGCATGGGGGCCAGGTTCTACGAGCAGTACTTC. The full variable domain, with the rest looked up from reference TRBV5-6 and TRBJ2-7, is DAGVTQSPTHLIKTRGQQVTLRCSPKSGHDTVSWYQQALGQGPQFIFQYYEEEERQRGNFPDRFSGHQFPNYSSELNVNALLLGDSALYLCASSMGARFYEQYFGPGTRLTVT.

The chain joins TRBV28 to TRBJ2-1; D is perhaps TRBD1 (6 bases). The germline CDR1 and CDR2 sequences are MDHEN and SYDVKM. The germline V and J ends were trimmed by 6 bases and 7 bases, with 13 bases remaining between them. The CDR3 loop spans 13 amino acids. The CDR3 here is CASSFTGQNEQFF. DNA of the CDR3: TGTGCCAGCAGCTTCACAGGGCAAAATGAGCAGTTCTTC.

The chain links TRBV5-1 to TRBJ2-7; TRBD1 agrees at 12 bases. V was clipped by 0 bases and J by 2 bases; unmatched bases: 6. CDR3 length equals 17 residues. Germline V gene lookup returns CDR1 SGHRS and CDR2 YFSETQ. CDR3 in amino acids: CASSLVGTGGIPYEQYF. The DNA for the CDR3 is TGCGCCAGCAGCTTGGTAGGGACAGGGGGCATTCCCTACGAGCAGTACTTC.

This clonotype was seen ten or more times. The chain has TRBV27 and TRBJ2-1, with TRBD2 identical over 9 bases. The J segment lost 8 bases and the V segment lost 5 bases, leaving 13 bases of the junction unmatched. Germline V gene data show CDR1 as MNHEY and CDR2 as SMNVEV (reference sequence). This CDR3 contains 16 residues. CDR3 region: CASSLPVPLAGHEQFF. CDR3 in DNA: TGTGCCAGCAGTCTTCCTGTGCCTCTAGCGGGACATGAGCAGTTCTTC.